The 3 T cell receptor beta chains presented below share a single source sample, sequenced in a study of cytomegalovirus exposure and HLA in healthy donors. The table came from immunoSEQ multiplex PCR; TCRdb's copy has only in-frame clones and leaves some out. In the table there are approximately 180,000 clones, about 89% of which are singletons. The sample was PBMCs. The receptors stem from a man aged 18 to 30 in good health and CMV-seropositive.

V and J are TRBV5-1 and TRBJ2-5, with 10 bases fitting TRBD2. V lost 4 bases to trimming and J lost 0 bases; unmatched junction nucleotides: 6. Germline CDR1 and CDR2: SGHRS and YFSETQ. The CDR3 is 16 amino acids. Here the CDR3 reads CASSLVSGRNQETQYF. The CDR3 coding sequence is TGCGCCAGCAGCCTGGTTAGCGGGAGGAACCAAGAGACCCAGTACTTC.

V and J are TRBV4-1 and TRBJ2-5; TRBD2 agrees at 7 bases. CDR3 length: 21 residues. The ends lost 4 bases at V and 2 bases at J; junction bases unmatched: 25. In germline, CDR1 is MGHRA, CDR2 YSYEKL. The CDR3 DNA follows: TGCGCCAGCAGCCTAAGAGGGGCTGGGCTAGCGGCAACCTTCGGGCAAGAGACCCAGTACTTC. Its translation is CASSLRGAGLAATFGQETQYF.

This chain links TRBV9 with TRBJ1-2; TRBD1 aligns across 7 bases. The germline V gene has CDR1 SGDLS and CDR2 YYNGEE. This CDR3 is built from 15 residues. V lost 3 bases and J lost 7; bases outside the gene matches: 12. CDR3 residues: CASSEGAGDLGGYTF. Here the CDR3 DNA reads TGTGCCAGCAGCGAGGGGGCAGGGGATTTAGGTGGCTACACCTTC.